This T cell receptor beta chain was observed in a study of memory CD4+ T cells and cytomegalovirus serostatus. The sort gate was single viable CD3+CD4+CD8-CD45RO+ cells for memory CD4+ T cells. CD4+ T cells were isolated by positive magnetic selection. Produced via immunoSEQ multiplex PCR; TCRdb's table is partial and in-frame only. The data show about 58,000 clones, with about four fifths seen just once and roughly 0.5% held by the top ten. This clone appeared once. Trimming removed 6 bases from V and 0 bases from J, with 12 bases in between. The germline V gene has CDR1 LGHNA and CDR2 YNFKEQ. The CDR3 totals 15 residues.

Sequencing was done on a sample of memory CD4+ T cells from blood. The clonotype originates from an adult in good health and CMV-seronegative. Some clones in this sample may be carry-over from other donors' samples. The V and J genes are TRBV4-2 and TRBJ1-3; D remains unclear. CDR3 DNA: TGTGCCAGCAGTCCAACTCGGCTCTCTGGAAACACCATATATTTT. Amino acids: CASSPTRLSGNTIYF.